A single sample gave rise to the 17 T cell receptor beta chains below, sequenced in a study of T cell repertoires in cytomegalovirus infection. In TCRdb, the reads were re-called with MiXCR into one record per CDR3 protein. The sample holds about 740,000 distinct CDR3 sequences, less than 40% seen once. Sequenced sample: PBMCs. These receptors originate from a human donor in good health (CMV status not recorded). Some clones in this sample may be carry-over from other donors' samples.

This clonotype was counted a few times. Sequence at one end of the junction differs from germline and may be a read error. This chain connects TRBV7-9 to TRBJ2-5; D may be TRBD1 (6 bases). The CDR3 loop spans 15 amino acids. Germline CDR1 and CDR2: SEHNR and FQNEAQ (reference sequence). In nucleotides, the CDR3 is TGTGCCAGCAGGTCATGGGACAAATCTCAAGAGACCCAGTACTTT. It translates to CASRSWDKSQETQYF.

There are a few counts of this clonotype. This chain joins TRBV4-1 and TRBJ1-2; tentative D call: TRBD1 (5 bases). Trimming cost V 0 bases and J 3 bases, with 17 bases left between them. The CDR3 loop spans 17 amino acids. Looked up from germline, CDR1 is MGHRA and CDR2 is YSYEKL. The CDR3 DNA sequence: TGCGCCAGCAGCCAAGACCCCCCCGGGGCAGGGTACTATGGCTACACCTTC. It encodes CASSQDPPGAGYYGYTF.

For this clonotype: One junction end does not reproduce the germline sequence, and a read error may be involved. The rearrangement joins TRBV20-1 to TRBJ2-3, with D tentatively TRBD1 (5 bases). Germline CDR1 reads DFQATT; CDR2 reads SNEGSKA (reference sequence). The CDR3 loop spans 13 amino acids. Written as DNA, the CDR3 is TGCAGTGCTAGAGAAGGGGCGATTGAAACGCATTATTTT. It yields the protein CSAREGAIETHYF.

CDR3 in amino acids: CASSLSGGNQETQYF. CDR3 nucleotide sequence: TGCGCCAGCAGCCTTAGCGGGGGCAACCAAGAGACCCAGTACTTC. The chain links TRBV4-1 to TRBJ2-5; 9 bases agree with TRBD2. This CDR3 region has 15 residues. Per germline, CDR1 MGHRA and CDR2 YSYEKL. The junction had 3 bases not matched to a gene; V was cut back by 4 bases and J by 0 bases.

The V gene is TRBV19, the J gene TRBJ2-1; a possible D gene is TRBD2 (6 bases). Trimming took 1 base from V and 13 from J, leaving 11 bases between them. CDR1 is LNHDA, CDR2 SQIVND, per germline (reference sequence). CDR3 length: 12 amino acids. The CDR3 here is CASSIVGSGQFF. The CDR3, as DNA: TGTGCCAGTAGTATAGTAGGTAGCGGACAGTTCTTC.

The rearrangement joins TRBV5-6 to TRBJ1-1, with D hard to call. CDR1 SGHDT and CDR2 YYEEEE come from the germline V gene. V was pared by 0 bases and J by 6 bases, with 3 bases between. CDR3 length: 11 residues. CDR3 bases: TGTGCCAGCAGCTTGGACGCTGAAGCTTTCTTT. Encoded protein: CASSLDAEAFF.

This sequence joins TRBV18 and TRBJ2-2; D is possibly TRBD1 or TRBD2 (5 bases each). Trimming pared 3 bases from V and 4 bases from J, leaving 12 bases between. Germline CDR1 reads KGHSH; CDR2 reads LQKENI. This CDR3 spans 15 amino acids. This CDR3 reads CASSPEGPATGELFF. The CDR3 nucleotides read TGTGCCAGCTCACCCGAGGGGCCGGCCACCGGGGAGCTGTTTTTT.

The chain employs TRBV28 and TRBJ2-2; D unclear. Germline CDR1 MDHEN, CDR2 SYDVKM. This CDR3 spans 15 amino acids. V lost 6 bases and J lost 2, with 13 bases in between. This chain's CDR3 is CASSASAPNTGELFF. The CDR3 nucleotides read TGTGCCAGCAGCGCTTCGGCGCCTAACACCGGGGAGCTGTTTTTT.

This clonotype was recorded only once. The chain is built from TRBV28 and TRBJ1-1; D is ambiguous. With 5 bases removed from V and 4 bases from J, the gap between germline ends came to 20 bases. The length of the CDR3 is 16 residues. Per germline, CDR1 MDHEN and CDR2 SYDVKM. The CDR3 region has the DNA TGTGCCAGCAGTCTCCCCTTGGGTGGGAGGAGCACTGAAGCTTTCTTT. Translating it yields CASSLPLGGRSTEAFF.

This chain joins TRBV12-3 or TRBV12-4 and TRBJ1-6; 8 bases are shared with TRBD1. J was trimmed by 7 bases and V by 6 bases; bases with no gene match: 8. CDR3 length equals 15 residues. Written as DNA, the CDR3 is TGTGCCAGCAGCCCACCTGACAGGGGAAATTCACCCCTCCACTTT. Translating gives CASSPPDRGNSPLHF.

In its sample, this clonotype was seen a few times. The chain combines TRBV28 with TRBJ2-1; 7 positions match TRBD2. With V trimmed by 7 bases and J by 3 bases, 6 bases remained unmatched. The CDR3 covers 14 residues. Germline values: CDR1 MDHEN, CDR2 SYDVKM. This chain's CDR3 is CASTERGDYNEQFF. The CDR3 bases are TGTGCCAGCACTGAACGGGGGGACTACAATGAGCAGTTCTTC.

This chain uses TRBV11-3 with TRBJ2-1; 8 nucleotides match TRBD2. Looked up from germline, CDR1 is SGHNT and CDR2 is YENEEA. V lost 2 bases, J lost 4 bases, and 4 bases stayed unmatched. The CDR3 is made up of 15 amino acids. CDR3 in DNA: TGTGCCAGCAGCTTATTCAGCGGGGGTTACAATGAGCAGTTCTTC. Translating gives CASSLFSGGYNEQFF.

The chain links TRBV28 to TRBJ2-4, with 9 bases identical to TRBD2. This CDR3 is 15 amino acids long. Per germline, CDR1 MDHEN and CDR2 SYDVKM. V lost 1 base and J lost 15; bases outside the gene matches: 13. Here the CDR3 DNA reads TGTGCCAGCAGTTTATCGTCCCTCGGAGGGACTAGCATGTACTTC. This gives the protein CASSLSSLGGTSMYF. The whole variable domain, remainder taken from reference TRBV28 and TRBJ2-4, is DVKVTQSSRYLVKRTGEKVFLECVQDMDHENMFWYRQDPGLGLRLIYFSYDVKMKEKGDIPEGYSVSREKKERFSLILESASTNQTSMYLCASSLSSLGGTSMYFGAGTRLSVL.

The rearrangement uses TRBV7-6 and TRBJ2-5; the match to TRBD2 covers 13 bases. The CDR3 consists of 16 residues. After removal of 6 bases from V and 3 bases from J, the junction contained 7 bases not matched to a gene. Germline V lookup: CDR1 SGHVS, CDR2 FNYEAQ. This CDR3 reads CASRKGLAGLEETQYF. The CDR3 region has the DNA TGTGCCAGCAGAAAGGGACTAGCGGGGCTGGAAGAGACCCAGTACTTC.

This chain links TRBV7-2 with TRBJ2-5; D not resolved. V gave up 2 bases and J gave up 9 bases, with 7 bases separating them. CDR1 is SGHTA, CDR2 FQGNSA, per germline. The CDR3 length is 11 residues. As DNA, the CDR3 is TGTGCCAGCAGCTTAACGAGGTCCCAGTACTTC. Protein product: CASSLTRSQYF.

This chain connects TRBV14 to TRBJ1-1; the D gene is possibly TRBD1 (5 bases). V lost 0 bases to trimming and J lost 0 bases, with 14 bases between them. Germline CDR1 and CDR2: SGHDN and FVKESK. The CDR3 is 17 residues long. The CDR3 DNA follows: TGTGCCAGCAGCCAAGAACACGGCAGGGCCATGAACACTGAAGCTTTCTTT. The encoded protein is CASSQEHGRAMNTEAFF.

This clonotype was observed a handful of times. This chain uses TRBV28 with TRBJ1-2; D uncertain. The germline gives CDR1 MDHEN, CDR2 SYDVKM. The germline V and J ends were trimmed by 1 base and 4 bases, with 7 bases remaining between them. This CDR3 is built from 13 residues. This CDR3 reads CASSLSRVYGYTF. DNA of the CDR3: TGTGCCAGCAGTTTATCCCGGGTCTATGGCTACACCTTC.